This T cell receptor (beta chain) was identified during a study of blood T cell repertoires in COVID-19. As for the study in general: The United States, Italy and Spain provided the acute and convalescent COVID-19 samples. PBMCs, B-cell-depleted T cells, or T cells were the source of the cDNA or gDNA that made up the material.

Original analysis: Cell counts per sample came from amplifying reference gene primers. Produced via immunoSEQ multiplex PCR; TCRdb's table is partial and in-frame only. The V and J calls and clone size come from that table; D and trimming were worked out from the DNA. The data show about 340,000 clones, roughly 90% seen once. During active infection, Seattle patients enrolled and were then monitored through disease. V lost 9 bases to trimming and J lost 4 bases, with 15 bases between them. Per the germline V gene, CDR1 is MNHEY and CDR2 is SVGAGI. This CDR3 spans 13 amino acids. Sequenced sample: peripheral blood. The origin of this receptor is a woman in her 70s with COVID-19, enrolled during active disease. The V and J genes are TRBV6-5 and TRBJ1-2, with a possible D match to TRBD1 (6 bases). The CDR3 reads CASRGGVTYGYTF. The CDR3 DNA sequence: TGTGCCAGTAGGGGGGGGGTAACCTATGGCTACACCTTC.